The 8 T cell receptor beta chains presented below share a single source sample, sequenced in a study of blood T cell repertoires in COVID-19. The protocol was immunoSEQ multiplex PCR, while the TCRdb copy is restricted to in-frame clones and leaves out a portion. Altogether over 150,000 clones are present, more than 70% being singletons, with the ten largest covering 5.5% to 7%. Sequenced sample: peripheral blood. The receptors here all came from a man aged 50 or older with active or convalescent COVID-19.

The chain combines TRBV6-5 with TRBJ2-5; 10 positions agree with TRBD2. CDR3 length: 15 amino acids. V lost 6 bases and J lost 3; bases outside the gene matches: 7. Germline lookup yields CDR1 MNHEY and CDR2 SVGAGI. Here the CDR3 reads CASSRRTSGKETQYF. Here the CDR3 DNA reads TGTGCCAGCAGCCGCCGGACTAGCGGAAAAGAGACCCAGTACTTC.

The chain carries TRBV4-3 and TRBJ1-2, with TRBD1 matching over 10 bases. V gave up 3 bases and J gave up 7 bases; unmatched junction bases: 5. Germline loops: CDR1 LGHNA, CDR2 YSLEER. The CDR3 loop spans 14 amino acids. CDR3: CASSQQRTGGGYTF. DNA of the CDR3: TGCGCCAGCAGCCAGCAACGGACAGGGGGTGGCTACACCTTC.

The chain combines TRBV28 with TRBJ1-6; a weak D match, TRBD1 (5 bases). Germline lookup yields CDR1 MDHEN and CDR2 SYDVKM. The length of the CDR3 is 14 residues. V shed 6 bases and J shed 9 bases, with 15 bases lying between them. This chain's CDR3 is CASRLTGETSPLHF. The CDR3 nucleotides read TGTGCCAGCAGGCTGACGGGGGAGACTTCACCCCTCCACTTT.

The chain employs TRBV7-2 and TRBJ1-2; 8 bases match TRBD1. J lost 2 bases, V lost 7 bases, and 9 bases had no gene match. This CDR3 contains 15 residues. From germline, CDR1 is SGHTA and CDR2 FQGNSA. The CDR3 nucleotides are TGTGCCAGCACCGAATGGACAGGGTCAAACTATGGCTACACCTTC. As protein: CASTEWTGSNYGYTF.

The chain combines TRBV7-9 with TRBJ2-5, with TRBD1 matching over 7 bases. Germline assignment: CDR1 SEHNR and CDR2 FQNEAQ (reference sequence). V trimming: 4 bases; J trimming: 5 bases; junction bases outside the gene matches: 13. This CDR3 is 16 amino acids long. This CDR3 is CASSSPDRPPEETQYF. CDR3 sequence (DNA): TGTGCCAGCAGCTCACCGGACAGGCCTCCCGAGGAGACCCAGTACTTC.

The chain combines TRBV5-6 with TRBJ2-7, with 9 positions matching TRBD1. The V gene's germline CDR1 is SGHDT and CDR2 YYEEEE. Unmatched junction bases numbered 6, after V lost 5 bases and J lost 3 bases. This CDR3 comprises 14 residues. CDR3 residues: CASRTGGTIYEQYF. The CDR3 DNA is TGTGCCAGCAGAACAGGGGGCACCATCTACGAGCAGTACTTC.

The chain links TRBV4-3 to TRBJ1-1; perhaps TRBD1 as D (6 bases). The CDR3 has 16 amino acids. V lost 1 base to trimming and J lost 2 bases, with 14 bases between them. Germline V CDR1 and CDR2: LGHNA, YSLEER. CDR3 sequence: CASSQGLGQTNTEAFF. The CDR3 DNA reads TGCGCCAGCAGCCAAGGGCTCGGACAGACCAACACTGAAGCTTTCTTT.

The V gene is TRBV11-3, the J gene TRBJ1-4; D possibly corresponds to TRBD1 (5 bases). Germline CDR1 reads SGHNT; CDR2 reads YENEEA. The CDR3 loop spans 16 amino acids. The V gene lost 5 bases and the J gene lost 11 bases, with 24 bases spanning the gap. CDR3 nucleotides: TGTGCCAGCAGCCCTAGCCGGGACGGGGCCCGGGGGAAACTGTTTTTT. Its translation is CASSPSRDGARGKLFF.